The sample holds many counts of the clone carrying this T cell receptor beta chain. For naive CD8 T cells, sorting used the CD8+CD4-CCR7+CD45RA+ phenotype. Each CDR3 protein is one row after TCRdb ran MiXCR on the PCR reads. The repertoire includes fewer than 25,000 distinct CDR3 sequences, roughly 17% of them detected once, and 0.8% to 1% sits in the top ten. This sample is part of a study of molecular identifiers for immune sequencing clone quantification. At the level of the study: Four of five splits of RNA from about 20,000 or 100,000 naive CD8 cells were sequenced in replicates.

Germline V gene sequence: CDR1 LGHNT, CDR2 FRNRAP. With 7 bases removed from V and 2 bases from J, the gap between germline ends came to 9 bases. This CDR3 is 14 amino acids long. V is TRBV12-5 and J is TRBJ1-6; D remains ambiguous. The TCR sequence derives from a human donor in good health. Some libraries in this study had Jurkat cell RNA spiked in. The material sequenced was naive CD8+ T cells from blood, with Jurkat cell RNA spiked in. The sample's subset: FACS-sorted CD8+CD4-CCR7+CD45RA+ naive T cells. This CDR3 is CASAWVTYNSPLHF. The DNA for the CDR3 is TGTGCTAGTGCCTGGGTGACCTATAATTCACCCCTCCACTTT. The full variable domain, in which reference TRBV12-5 and TRBJ1-6 provide the parts outside the CDR3, is DARVTQTPRHKVTEMGQEVTMRCQPILGHNTVFWYRQTMMQGLELLAYFRNRAPLDDSGMPKDRFSAEMPDATLATLKIQPSEPRDSAVYFCASAWVTYNSPLHFGNGTRLTVT.